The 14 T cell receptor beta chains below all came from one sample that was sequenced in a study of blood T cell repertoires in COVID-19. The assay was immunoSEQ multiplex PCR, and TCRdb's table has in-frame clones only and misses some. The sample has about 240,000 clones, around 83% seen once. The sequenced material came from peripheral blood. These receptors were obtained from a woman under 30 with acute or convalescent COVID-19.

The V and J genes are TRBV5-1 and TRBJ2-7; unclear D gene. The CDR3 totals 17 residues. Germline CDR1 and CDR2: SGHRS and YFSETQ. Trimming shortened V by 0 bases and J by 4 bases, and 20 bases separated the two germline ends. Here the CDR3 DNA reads TGCGCCAGCAGCTTGGAAGGAGTCGCCGCAACAACGTACGAGCAGTACTTC. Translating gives CASSLEGVAATTYEQYF.

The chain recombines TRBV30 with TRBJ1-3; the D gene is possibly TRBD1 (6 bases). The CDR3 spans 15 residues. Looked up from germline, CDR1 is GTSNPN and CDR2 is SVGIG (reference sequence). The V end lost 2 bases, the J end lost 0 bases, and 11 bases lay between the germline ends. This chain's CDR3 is CAWSWDMSSGNTIYF. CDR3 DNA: TGTGCCTGGAGTTGGGACATGAGCTCTGGAAACACCATATATTTT. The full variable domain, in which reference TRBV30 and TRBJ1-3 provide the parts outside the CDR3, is SQTIHQWPATLVQPVGSPLSLECTVEGTSNPNLYWYRQAAGRGLQLLFYSVGIGQISSEVPQNLSASRPQDRQFILSSKKLLLSDSGFYLCAWSWDMSSGNTIYFGEGSWLTVV.

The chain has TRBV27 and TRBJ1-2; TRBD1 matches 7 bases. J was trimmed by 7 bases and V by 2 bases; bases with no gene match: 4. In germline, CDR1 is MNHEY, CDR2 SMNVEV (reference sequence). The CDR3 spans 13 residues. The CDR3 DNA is TGTGCCAGCAGTTTAACAGGGGCGCGTGGCTACACCTTC. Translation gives CASSLTGARGYTF.

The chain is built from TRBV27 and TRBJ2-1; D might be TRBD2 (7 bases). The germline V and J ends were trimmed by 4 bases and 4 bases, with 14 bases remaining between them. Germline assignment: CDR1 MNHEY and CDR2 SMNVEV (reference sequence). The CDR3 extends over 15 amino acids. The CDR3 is CASSSRGGAYNEQFF. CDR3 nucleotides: TGTGCCAGCAGTTCTAGGGGGGGGGCTTACAATGAGCAGTTCTTC.

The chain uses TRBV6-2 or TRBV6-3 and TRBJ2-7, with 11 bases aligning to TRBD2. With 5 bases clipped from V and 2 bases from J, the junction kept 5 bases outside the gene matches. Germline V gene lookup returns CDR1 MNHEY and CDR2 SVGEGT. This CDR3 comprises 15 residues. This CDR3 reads CASSPLLAGAYEQYF. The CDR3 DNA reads TGTGCCAGCAGTCCCTTACTAGCGGGAGCCTACGAGCAGTACTTC.

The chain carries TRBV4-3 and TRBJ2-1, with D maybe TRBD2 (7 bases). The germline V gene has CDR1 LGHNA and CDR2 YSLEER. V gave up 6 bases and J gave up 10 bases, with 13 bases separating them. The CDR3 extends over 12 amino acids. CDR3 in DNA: TGCGCCAGCAGTGGGGGGGGCGGAGAGCAGTTCTTC. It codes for CASSGGGGEQFF.

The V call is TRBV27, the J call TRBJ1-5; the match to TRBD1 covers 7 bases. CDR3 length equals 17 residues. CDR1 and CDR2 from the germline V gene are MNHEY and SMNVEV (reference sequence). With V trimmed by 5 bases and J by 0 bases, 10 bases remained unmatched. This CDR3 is CASSPLGGTDSNQPQHF. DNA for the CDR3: TGTGCCAGCAGTCCCCTGGGCGGGACAGATAGCAATCAGCCCCAGCATTTT.

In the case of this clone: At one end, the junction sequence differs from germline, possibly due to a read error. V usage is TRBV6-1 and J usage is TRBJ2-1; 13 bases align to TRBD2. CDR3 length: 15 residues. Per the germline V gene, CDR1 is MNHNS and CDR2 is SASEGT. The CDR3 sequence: CASSEGTSGAVGQFF. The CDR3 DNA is TGTGCCAGCAGCGAAGGGACTAGCGGGGCGGTGGGTCAGTTCTTC.

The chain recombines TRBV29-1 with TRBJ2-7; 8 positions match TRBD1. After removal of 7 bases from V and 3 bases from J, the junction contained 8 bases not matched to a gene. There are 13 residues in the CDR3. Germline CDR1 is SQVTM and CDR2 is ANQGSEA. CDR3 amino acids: CSGSQGAGYEQYF. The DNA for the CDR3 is TGCAGCGGTTCTCAGGGGGCCGGCTACGAGCAGTACTTC.

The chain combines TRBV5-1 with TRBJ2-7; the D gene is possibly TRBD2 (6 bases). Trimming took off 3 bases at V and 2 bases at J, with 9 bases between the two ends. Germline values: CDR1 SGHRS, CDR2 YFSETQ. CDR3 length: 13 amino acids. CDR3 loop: CASSWGDPYEQYF. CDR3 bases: TGCGCCAGCAGCTGGGGGGATCCCTACGAGCAGTACTTC.

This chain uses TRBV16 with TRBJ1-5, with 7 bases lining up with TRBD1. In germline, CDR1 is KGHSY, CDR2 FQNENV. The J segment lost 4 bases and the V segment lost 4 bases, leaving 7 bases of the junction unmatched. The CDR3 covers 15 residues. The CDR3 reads CASSLKRGQNQPQHF. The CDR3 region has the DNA TGTGCCAGCAGCCTAAAAAGGGGGCAGAATCAGCCCCAGCATTTT.

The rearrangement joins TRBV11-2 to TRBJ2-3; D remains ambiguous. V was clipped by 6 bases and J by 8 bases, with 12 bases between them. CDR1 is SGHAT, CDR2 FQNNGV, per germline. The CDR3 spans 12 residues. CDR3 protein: CASSWNRVTQYF. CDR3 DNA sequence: TGTGCCAGCAGTTGGAATCGGGTTACGCAGTATTTT. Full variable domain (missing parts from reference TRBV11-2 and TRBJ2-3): EAGVAQSPRYKIIEKRQSVAFWCNPISGHATLYWYQQILGQGPKLLIQFQNNGVVDDSQLPKDRFSAERLKGVDSTLKIQPAKLEDSAVYLCASSWNRVTQYFGPGTRLTVL.

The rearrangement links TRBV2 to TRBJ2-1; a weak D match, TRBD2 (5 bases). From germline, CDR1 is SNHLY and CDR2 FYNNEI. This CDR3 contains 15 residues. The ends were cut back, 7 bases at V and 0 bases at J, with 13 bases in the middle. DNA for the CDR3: TGTGCCAGCACCTCCGGGGTGAGCTCCTACAATGAGCAGTTCTTC. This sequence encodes CASTSGVSSYNEQFF.

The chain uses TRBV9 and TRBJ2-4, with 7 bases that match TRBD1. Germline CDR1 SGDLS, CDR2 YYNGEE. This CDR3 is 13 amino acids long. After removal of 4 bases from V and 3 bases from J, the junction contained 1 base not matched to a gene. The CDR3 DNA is TGTGCCAGCAGCTCAGGGGGCAAAAACATTCAGTACTTC. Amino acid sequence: CASSSGGKNIQYF.